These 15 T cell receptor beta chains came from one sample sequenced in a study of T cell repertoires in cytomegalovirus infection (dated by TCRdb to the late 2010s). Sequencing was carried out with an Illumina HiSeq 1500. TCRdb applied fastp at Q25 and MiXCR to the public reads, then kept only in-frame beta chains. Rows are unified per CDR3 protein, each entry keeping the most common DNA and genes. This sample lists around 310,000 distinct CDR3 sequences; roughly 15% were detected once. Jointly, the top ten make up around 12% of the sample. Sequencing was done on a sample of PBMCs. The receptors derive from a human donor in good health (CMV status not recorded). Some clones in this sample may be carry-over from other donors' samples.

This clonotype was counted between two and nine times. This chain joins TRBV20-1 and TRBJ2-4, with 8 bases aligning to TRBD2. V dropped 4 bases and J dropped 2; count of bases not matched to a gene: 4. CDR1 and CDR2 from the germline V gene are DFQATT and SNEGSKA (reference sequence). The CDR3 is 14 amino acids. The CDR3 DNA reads TGCAGTGCTATCGGGGGGGGAACCAAAAACATTCAGTACTTC. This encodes CSAIGGGTKNIQYF.

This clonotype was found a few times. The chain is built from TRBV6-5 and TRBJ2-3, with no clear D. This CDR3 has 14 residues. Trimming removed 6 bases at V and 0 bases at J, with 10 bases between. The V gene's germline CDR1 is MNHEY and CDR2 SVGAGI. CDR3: CASRWSASTDTQYF. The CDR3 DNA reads TGTGCCAGCAGGTGGTCCGCGAGCACAGATACGCAGTATTTT.

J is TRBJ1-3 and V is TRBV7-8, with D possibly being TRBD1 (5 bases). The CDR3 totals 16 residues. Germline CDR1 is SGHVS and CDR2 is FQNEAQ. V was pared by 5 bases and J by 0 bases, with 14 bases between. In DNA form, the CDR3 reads TGTGCCAGCAGCCTCACCCGGGGGGACTCTGGAAACACCATATATTTT. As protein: CASSLTRGDSGNTIYF.

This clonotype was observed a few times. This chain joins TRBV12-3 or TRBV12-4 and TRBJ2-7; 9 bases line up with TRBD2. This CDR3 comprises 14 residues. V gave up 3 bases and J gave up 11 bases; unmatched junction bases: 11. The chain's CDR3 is CASSFSGGPRREYF. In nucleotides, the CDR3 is TGTGCCAGCAGTTTTAGCGGGGGCCCACGGCGGGAGTACTTC.

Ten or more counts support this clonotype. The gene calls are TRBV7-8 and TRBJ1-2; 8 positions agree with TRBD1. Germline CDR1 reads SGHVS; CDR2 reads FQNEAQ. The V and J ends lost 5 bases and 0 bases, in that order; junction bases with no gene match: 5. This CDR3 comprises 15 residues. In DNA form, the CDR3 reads TGTGCCAGCAGCGGGTCCAGGGGGCCTAACTATGGCTACACCTTC. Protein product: CASSGSRGPNYGYTF.

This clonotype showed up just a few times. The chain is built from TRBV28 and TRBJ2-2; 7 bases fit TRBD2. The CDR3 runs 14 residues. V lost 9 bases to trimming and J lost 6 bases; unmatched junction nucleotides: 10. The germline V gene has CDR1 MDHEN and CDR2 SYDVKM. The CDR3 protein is CASRIAGPAGELFF. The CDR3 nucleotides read TGTGCCAGTAGAATAGCGGGCCCCGCCGGGGAGCTGTTTTTT.

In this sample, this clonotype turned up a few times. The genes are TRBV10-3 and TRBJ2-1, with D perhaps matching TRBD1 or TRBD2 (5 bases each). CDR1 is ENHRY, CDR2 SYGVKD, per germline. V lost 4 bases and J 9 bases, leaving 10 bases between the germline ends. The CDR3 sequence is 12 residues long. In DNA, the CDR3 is TGTGCCATCAGTGGGGGCGCGGGTGAGCAGTTCTTC. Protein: CAISGGAGEQFF.

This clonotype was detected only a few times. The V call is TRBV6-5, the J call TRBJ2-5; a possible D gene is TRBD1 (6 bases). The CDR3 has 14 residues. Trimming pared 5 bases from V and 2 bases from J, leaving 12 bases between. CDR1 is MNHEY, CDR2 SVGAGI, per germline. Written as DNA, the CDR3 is TGTGCCAGCAGTCCGGGACACCTACAAGAGACCCAGTACTTC. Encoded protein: CASSPGHLQETQYF.

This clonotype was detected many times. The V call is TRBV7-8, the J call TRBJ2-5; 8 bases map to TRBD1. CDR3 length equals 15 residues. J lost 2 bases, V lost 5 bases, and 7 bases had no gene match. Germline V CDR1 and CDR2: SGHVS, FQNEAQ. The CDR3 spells CASSADRGYQETQYF. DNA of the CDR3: TGTGCCAGCAGCGCAGACAGGGGCTATCAAGAGACCCAGTACTTC.

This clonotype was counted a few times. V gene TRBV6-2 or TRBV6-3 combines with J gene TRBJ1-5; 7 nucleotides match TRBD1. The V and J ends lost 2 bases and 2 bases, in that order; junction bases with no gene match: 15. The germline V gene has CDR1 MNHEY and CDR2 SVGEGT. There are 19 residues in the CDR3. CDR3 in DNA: TGTGCCAGCAGTTACCCGACCCACCGCAGGGGGTACGGCAATCAGCCCCAGCATTTT. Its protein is CASSYPTHRRGYGNQPQHF.

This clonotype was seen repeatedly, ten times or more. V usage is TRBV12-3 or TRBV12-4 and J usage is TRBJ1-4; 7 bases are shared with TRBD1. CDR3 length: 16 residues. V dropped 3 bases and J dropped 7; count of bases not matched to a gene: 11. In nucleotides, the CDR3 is TGTGCCAGCAGTTTTCATTTACAGGGGTCGGGTGAAAAACTGTTTTTT. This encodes CASSFHLQGSGEKLFF.

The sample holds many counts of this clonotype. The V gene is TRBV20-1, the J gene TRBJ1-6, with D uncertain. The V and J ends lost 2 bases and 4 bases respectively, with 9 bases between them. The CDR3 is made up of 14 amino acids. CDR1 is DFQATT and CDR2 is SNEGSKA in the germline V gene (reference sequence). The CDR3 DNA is TGCAGTGCTAGATCGGGTTTTTATAATTCACCCCTCCACTTT. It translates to CSARSGFYNSPLHF.

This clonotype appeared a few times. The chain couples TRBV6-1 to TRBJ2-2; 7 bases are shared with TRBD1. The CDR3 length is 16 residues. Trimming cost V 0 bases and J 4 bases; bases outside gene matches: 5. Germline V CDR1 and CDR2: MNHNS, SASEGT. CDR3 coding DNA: TGTGCCAGCAGTGAAGCTTGGACAGGCTCCACCGGGGAGCTGTTTTTT. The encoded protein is CASSEAWTGSTGELFF.

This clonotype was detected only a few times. DNA for the CDR3: TGCAGTGCTAGAGAGGGGACTGCGACAGGGCGACAGCCCCAGCATTTT. Its translation: CSAREGTATGRQPQHF. V is TRBV20-1 and J is TRBJ1-5; 7 bases fit TRBD1. The V segment lost 0 bases and the J segment 7 bases; nucleotides outside the gene matches: 12. The CDR3 covers 16 residues. In germline, CDR1 is DFQATT, CDR2 SNEGSKA (reference sequence).

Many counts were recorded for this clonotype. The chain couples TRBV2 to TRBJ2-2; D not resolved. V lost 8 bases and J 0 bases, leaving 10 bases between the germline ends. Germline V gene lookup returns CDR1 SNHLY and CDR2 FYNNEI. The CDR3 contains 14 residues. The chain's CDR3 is CASLPGANTGELFF. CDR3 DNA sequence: TGTGCCAGCCTTCCAGGCGCGAACACCGGGGAGCTGTTTTTT.